The source of this TCR beta chain is a study of blood T cell repertoires in COVID-19. Libraries were prepared by immunoSEQ multiplex PCR; TCRdb keeps only in-frame clonotypes and omits some of them. The repertoire holds about 330,000 clones, with more than 75% as singletons. This clonotype was obtained from a woman between 45 and 60 years old with acute or convalescent COVID-19. The sample taken for sequencing was peripheral blood.

The CDR3 nucleotides read TGTGCCAGCAATTGGCGGGAGGACGCCGGGGAGCTGTTTTTT. Its translation: CASNWREDAGELFF. The chain links TRBV2 to TRBJ2-2, with 8 bases that match TRBD2. Germline V gene sequence: CDR1 SNHLY, CDR2 FYNNEI. The CDR3 extends over 14 amino acids. With V trimmed by 7 bases and J by 6 bases, 7 bases remained unmatched. Combining the CDR3 with reference TRBV2 and TRBJ2-2 gives the whole variable domain EPEVTQTPSHQVTQMGQEVILRCVPISNHLYFYWYRQILGQKVEFLVSFYNNEISEKSEIFDDQFSVERPDGSNFTLKIRSTKLEDSAMYFCASNWREDAGELFFGEGSRLTVL.